The 22 T cell receptor beta chains below were found in one sample sequenced in a study of identical twins. TCRdb itself ran the 5' RACE reads through MiXCR, one entry per CDR3 protein. Among 550,000 to 800,000 distinct CDR3 sequences listed, around 7.4% were seen once. This same sample was also part of a study on yellow fever vaccine responses in identical twins.

The sample was PBMCs. The receptor set was obtained from a woman aged 18-30 years in good health.

This clonotype was counted a few times. The CDR3 region is CSARRRDTQYEQYF. In nucleotides, the CDR3 is TGCAGTGCCCGAAGGCGGGACACGCAGTACGAGCAGTACTTC. The chain has TRBV20-1 and TRBJ2-7; D might be TRBD1 or TRBD2, each matching 6 bases. Per germline, CDR1 DFQATT and CDR2 SNEGSKA (reference sequence). This CDR3 contains 14 residues. The V gene lost 6 bases and the J gene lost 4 bases, with 19 bases spanning the gap.

This clonotype was seen many times. This chain connects TRBV29-1 to TRBJ1-2; D not certain. Germline values: CDR1 SQVTM, CDR2 ANQGSEA. With 3 bases removed from V and 2 bases from J, the gap between germline ends came to 4 bases. This CDR3 spans 11 amino acids. This CDR3 is CSVDTNYGYTF. DNA for the CDR3: TGCAGCGTTGACACAAACTATGGCTACACCTTC.

This clonotype showed up just a few times. The chain combines TRBV20-1 with TRBJ2-3; D is undetermined. V was clipped by 1 base and J by 1 base, with 9 bases between them. CDR3 size: 14 residues. Germline V gene data show CDR1 as DFQATT and CDR2 as SNEGSKA (reference sequence). The DNA of the CDR3 is TGCAGTGCTAGAGTTTCCCCTGGCACAGATACGCAGTATTTT. Translation: CSARVSPGTDTQYF.

This clonotype was found many times. The chain uses TRBV2 and TRBJ1-5, with 8 bases fitting TRBD1. Germline V gives CDR1 SNHLY, CDR2 FYNNEI. Unmatched junction bases numbered 6, after V lost 1 base and J lost 7 bases. The CDR3 is 15 amino acids. The CDR3 DNA reads TGTGCCAGCAGTGAAGTAGCGGACAGGGCCCAGCCCCAGCATTTT. It translates to CASSEVADRAQPQHF. The full variable domain, with the rest looked up from reference TRBV2 and TRBJ1-5, is EPEVTQTPSHQVTQMGQEVILRCVPISNHLYFYWYRQILGQKVEFLVSFYNNEISEKSEIFDDQFSVERPDGSNFTLKIRSTKLEDSAMYFCASSEVADRAQPQHFGDGTRLSIL.

The V and J genes are TRBV11-2 and TRBJ1-1; possibly TRBD1 for D (6 bases). From germline, CDR1 is SGHAT and CDR2 FQNNGV. This CDR3 is 14 amino acids long. Deletions cut 4 bases from V and 4 bases from J, with 13 bases between. This chain's CDR3 is CASSSQGQGTEAFF. The CDR3 DNA follows: TGTGCCAGCAGCTCACAGGGCCAGGGCACTGAAGCTTTCTTT.

The chain has TRBV14 and TRBJ1-6; no reliable D call. This CDR3 is 14 amino acids long. Trimming took 7 bases from V and 5 from J, leaving 12 bases between them. Germline V gene lookup returns CDR1 SGHDN and CDR2 FVKESK. The CDR3 nucleotides are TGTGCCAGCAACCCGTCGAATCATAATTCACCCCTCCACTTT. The encoded protein is CASNPSNHNSPLHF.

The V call is TRBV11-3, the J call TRBJ2-5, with 8 positions matching TRBD2. CDR1 and CDR2 from the germline V gene are SGHNT and YENEEA. V lost 2 bases and J lost 4; bases outside the gene matches: 6. The CDR3 extends over 15 amino acids. The CDR3 nucleotides read TGTGCCAGCAGCTTACTCGGGAGGGTGGGAGAGACCCAGTACTTC. It is translated as CASSLLGRVGETQYF.

This clonotype turned up a few times. CDR3 amino acids: CASSSIQGASNEQFF. CDR3 sequence (DNA): TGTGCCAGCTCCTCTATCCAGGGGGCGAGCAATGAGCAGTTCTTC. The rearrangement uses TRBV6-1 and TRBJ2-1; 8 bases map to TRBD1. Germline V gives CDR1 MNHNS, CDR2 SASEGT. With V trimmed by 8 bases and J by 6 bases, 12 bases remained unmatched. CDR3 length equals 15 residues.

V gene TRBV12-3 or TRBV12-4 combines with J gene TRBJ2-3, with 7 bases identical to TRBD2. CDR3 length: 15 amino acids. The J segment lost 2 bases and the V segment lost 3 bases, leaving 5 bases of the junction unmatched. The CDR3 reads CASSFGTTITDTQYF. In DNA form, the CDR3 reads TGTGCCAGCAGTTTTGGGACTACAATCACAGATACGCAGTATTTT.

The chain is built from TRBV20-1 and TRBJ2-3; 12 nucleotides match TRBD2. J gave up 3 bases and V 0 bases, and 10 bases lay outside the gene matches. This CDR3 contains 18 residues. Per germline, CDR1 DFQATT and CDR2 SNEGSKA (reference sequence). CDR3 sequence: CSARDLRTSGMETDTQYF. The CDR3 region has the DNA TGCAGTGCTAGAGACCTACGGACTAGCGGGATGGAAACAGATACGCAGTATTTT.

This clonotype was recorded a few times. The chain uses TRBV6-5 and TRBJ2-3, with 9 bases lining up with TRBD2. Germline CDR1 MNHEY, CDR2 SVGAGI. This CDR3 spans 16 amino acids. Trimming removed 2 bases from V and 0 bases from J; junction bases left unmatched: 3. This CDR3 is CASSYGAGGSTDTQYF. The CDR3 nucleotides read TGTGCCAGCAGTTACGGGGCGGGGGGGAGCACAGATACGCAGTATTTT.

This clonotype was observed a few times. This chain joins TRBV12-3 or TRBV12-4 and TRBJ2-1, with D uncertain. Trimming took off 6 bases at V and 5 bases at J, with 8 bases between the two ends. This CDR3 spans 12 amino acids. CDR3 DNA: TGTGCCAGCAGAGGTGGGAACAATGAGCAGTTCTTC. Translating gives CASRGGNNEQFF.

The V and J genes are TRBV12-3 or TRBV12-4 and TRBJ2-2; TRBD1 aligns across 7 bases. The J segment lost 7 bases and the V segment lost 5 bases, leaving 10 bases of the junction unmatched. The CDR3 has 15 amino acids. The CDR3 here is CASSPTDRFGGELFF. The DNA of the CDR3 is TGTGCCAGCAGTCCAACGGACAGGTTTGGCGGGGAGCTGTTTTTT.

The chain links TRBV7-9 to TRBJ2-1; TRBD1 might be the D (6 bases). The germline CDR1 and CDR2 sequences are SEHNR and FQNEAQ (reference sequence). V was pared by 0 bases and J by 12 bases, with 24 bases between. This CDR3 comprises 17 residues. The CDR3, as DNA: TGTGCCAGCAGCTTAGCGGGGGTGGTACAGGGTGTGTGGTGGCAGTTCTTC. This encodes CASSLAGVVQGVWWQFF.

This clonotype was picked up a small number of times. The chain has TRBV29-1 and TRBJ2-2, with D possibly being TRBD2 (6 bases). This CDR3 contains 13 residues. V shed 4 bases and J shed 6 bases, with 12 bases lying between them. Germline V CDR1 and CDR2: SQVTM, ANQGSEA. The CDR3 spells CSVGVGRSGELFF. The DNA for the CDR3 is TGCAGCGTTGGGGTTGGGAGGTCCGGGGAGCTGTTTTTT.

CDR3 sequence (DNA): TGCGCCAGCAGCCAAGACAGCGATGCTGTATTCTACAATGAGCAGTTCTTC. This gives the protein CASSQDSDAVFYNEQFF. The chain links TRBV4-1 to TRBJ2-1; D not certain. The CDR3 loop spans 17 amino acids. Germline V gene sequence: CDR1 MGHRA, CDR2 YSYEKL. V gave up 0 bases and J gave up 3 bases, with 15 bases separating them.

The chain carries TRBV5-6 and TRBJ1-5; a weak D match, TRBD1 (6 bases). The ends were cut back, 1 base at V and 6 bases at J, with 14 bases in the middle. Germline loops: CDR1 SGHDT, CDR2 YYEEEE. The CDR3 loop spans 15 amino acids. The CDR3 here is CASSLSGGAGQPQHF. DNA for the CDR3: TGTGCCAGCAGCTTGTCGGGGGGCGCGGGTCAGCCCCAGCATTTT.

This clonotype was recorded at least ten times. The gene calls are TRBV29-1 and TRBJ1-3; D is uncertain. The V end was cut by 4 bases, the J end by 1 base, with 11 bases between. CDR1 is SQVTM and CDR2 is ANQGSEA in the germline V gene. The CDR3 contains 14 residues. CDR3 sequence reads: CSVVGQDSGNTIYF. In nucleotides, the CDR3 is TGCAGCGTTGTTGGTCAGGATTCTGGAAACACCATATATTTT.

J is TRBJ2-1 and V is TRBV6-7, with TRBD2 identical over 9 bases. TRBV6-7 is classed as an ORF, of uncertain function. Trimming cost V 6 bases and J 8 bases; bases outside gene matches: 11. The CDR3 sequence is 15 residues long. The CDR3 region is CASRKGASGNDEQFF. The CDR3 DNA reads as TGTGCCAGCAGGAAGGGGGCTAGCGGGAACGATGAGCAGTTCTTC.

This clonotype came up many times. The gene calls are TRBV27 and TRBJ2-7; D gene ambiguous. This CDR3 is built from 18 residues. Trimming cost V 2 bases and J 2 bases, with 22 bases left between them. The germline CDR1 and CDR2 sequences are MNHEY and SMNVEV (reference sequence). CDR3 nucleotide sequence: TGTGCCAGCAGTTTACTGAATATAGGGTCTCCTACCCCCTACGAGCAGTACTTC. Protein: CASSLLNIGSPTPYEQYF.

The CDR3 spells CAISPKGGSQDQETQYF. CDR3 bases: TGTGCCATCAGCCCCAAGGGGGGAAGCCAAGACCAAGAGACCCAGTACTTC. This sequence joins TRBV10-3 and TRBJ2-5; TRBD1 or TRBD2 may be the D gene (6 bases each). The ends were cut back, 6 bases at V and 0 bases at J, with 20 bases in the middle. The germline gives CDR1 ENHRY, CDR2 SYGVKD. The CDR3 covers 17 residues.

The chain carries TRBV29-1 and TRBJ2-5; D may be TRBD2 (7 bases). The CDR3 totals 13 residues. Germline CDR1 is SQVTM and CDR2 is ANQGSEA. V shed 6 bases and J shed 2 bases, with 13 bases lying between them. CDR3 DNA: TGCAGCGTCGGGGGGCGGTCACAAGAGACCCAGTACTTC. It yields the protein CSVGGRSQETQYF.